These 7 T cell receptor beta chains were sequenced from one sample in a study of blood T cells in healthy people across ages. Sample-barcoded 5' priming and a J-beta primer mix drove a second PCR of roughly 6 to 12 cycles. TCRdb reprocessed the 5' RACE reads with MiXCR, giving one entry per CDR3 protein. The data show 1.5 million to 2 million distinct CDR3 sequences, 35% to 50% seen once. Sequenced sample: blood. The receptors originated from a human donor in good health.

The V gene is TRBV20-1, the J gene TRBJ1-1; D unclear. Trimming left V 2 bases short and J 5 bases short, with 15 bases between. The CDR3 extends over 14 amino acids. In germline, CDR1 is DFQATT, CDR2 SNEGSKA (reference sequence). CDR3 amino acids: CSARPFPQKTEAFF. Here the CDR3 DNA reads TGCAGTGCTAGACCATTCCCCCAGAAGACTGAAGCTTTCTTT.

This clonotype has only a few counts. The chain uses TRBV4-2 and TRBJ2-1, with 7 positions matching TRBD2. CDR3 length equals 13 residues. V trimming: 1 base; J trimming: 11 bases; junction bases outside the gene matches: 5. Germline V gene lookup returns CDR1 LGHNA and CDR2 YNFKEQ. CDR3 in amino acids: CASSQVPGGKQFF. Written as DNA, the CDR3 is TGTGCCAGCAGCCAAGTACCCGGGGGGAAGCAGTTCTTC.

This clonotype was observed a few times. The chain joins TRBV2 to TRBJ2-4, with D unclear. From germline, CDR1 is SNHLY and CDR2 FYNNEI. The CDR3 spans 12 residues. V lost 0 bases and J lost 10, with 7 bases in between. The CDR3 protein is CASSEAPAIQYF. CDR3 nucleotides: TGTGCCAGCAGTGAAGCGCCGGCAATTCAGTACTTC.

This chain connects TRBV12-3 or TRBV12-4 to TRBJ1-2; D uncertain. V was pared by 5 bases and J by 8 bases, with 9 bases between. This CDR3 region has 11 residues. The chain's CDR3 is CASSDQIGYTF. CDR3 nucleotides: TGTGCCAGCAGTGACCAAATCGGCTACACCTTC.

This rearrangement joins TRBV4-3 to TRBJ2-1; maybe TRBD2 (6 bases). CDR1 LGHNA and CDR2 YSLEER come from the germline V gene. The CDR3 runs to 17 residues. Deletions cut 3 bases from V and 5 bases from J, with 20 bases between. The CDR3 loop is CASSQRGLAEIDNEQFF. The CDR3 DNA follows: TGCGCCAGCAGCCAGAGGGGACTTGCAGAAATTGACAATGAGCAGTTCTTC.

This clonotype came up a few times. Here the CDR3 reads CSAPGRTGATEQYF. As DNA, the CDR3 is TGCAGTGCCCCAGGTCGGACAGGGGCTACCGAGCAGTACTTC. The rearrangement links TRBV20-1 to TRBJ2-7; TRBD1 matches at 9 bases. Germline CDR1 reads DFQATT; CDR2 reads SNEGSKA (reference sequence). With V trimmed by 6 bases and J by 6 bases, 12 bases remained unmatched. This CDR3 has 14 amino acids.

V gene TRBV20-1 combines with J gene TRBJ1-2; D perhaps matches TRBD1 (6 bases). Per the germline V gene, CDR1 is DFQATT and CDR2 is SNEGSKA (reference sequence). This CDR3 is built from 12 residues. The CDR3 region is CAAVGTTYGYTF. The CDR3 DNA reads as TGCGCCGCGGTAGGGACAACCTATGGCTACACCTTC.